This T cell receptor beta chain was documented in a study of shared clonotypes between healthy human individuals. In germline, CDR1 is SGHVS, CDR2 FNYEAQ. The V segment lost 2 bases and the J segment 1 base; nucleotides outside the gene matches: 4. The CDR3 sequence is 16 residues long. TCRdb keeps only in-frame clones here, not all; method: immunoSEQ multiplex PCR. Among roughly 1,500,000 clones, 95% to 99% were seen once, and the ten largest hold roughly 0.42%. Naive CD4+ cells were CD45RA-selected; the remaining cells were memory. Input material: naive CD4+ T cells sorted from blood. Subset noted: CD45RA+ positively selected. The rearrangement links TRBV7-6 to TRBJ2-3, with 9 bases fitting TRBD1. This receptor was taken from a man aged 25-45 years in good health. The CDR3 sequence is CASSLFRQGGTDTQYF. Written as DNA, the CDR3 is TGTGCCAGCAGCTTATTCAGACAGGGGGGCACAGATACGCAGTATTTT.